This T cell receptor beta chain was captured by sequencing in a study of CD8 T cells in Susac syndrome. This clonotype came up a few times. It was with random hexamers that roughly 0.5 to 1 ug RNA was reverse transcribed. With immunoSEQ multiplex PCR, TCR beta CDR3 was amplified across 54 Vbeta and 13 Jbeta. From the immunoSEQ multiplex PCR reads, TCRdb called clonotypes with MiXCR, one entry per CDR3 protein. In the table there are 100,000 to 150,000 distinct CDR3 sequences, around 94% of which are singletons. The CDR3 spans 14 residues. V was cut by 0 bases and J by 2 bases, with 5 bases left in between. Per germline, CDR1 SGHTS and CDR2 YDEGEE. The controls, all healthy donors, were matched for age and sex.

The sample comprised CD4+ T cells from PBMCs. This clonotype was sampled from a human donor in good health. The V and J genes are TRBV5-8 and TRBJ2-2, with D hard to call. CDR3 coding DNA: TGTGCCAGCAGCTTGGGCCCAAACACCGGGGAGCTGTTTTTT. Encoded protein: CASSLGPNTGELFF.